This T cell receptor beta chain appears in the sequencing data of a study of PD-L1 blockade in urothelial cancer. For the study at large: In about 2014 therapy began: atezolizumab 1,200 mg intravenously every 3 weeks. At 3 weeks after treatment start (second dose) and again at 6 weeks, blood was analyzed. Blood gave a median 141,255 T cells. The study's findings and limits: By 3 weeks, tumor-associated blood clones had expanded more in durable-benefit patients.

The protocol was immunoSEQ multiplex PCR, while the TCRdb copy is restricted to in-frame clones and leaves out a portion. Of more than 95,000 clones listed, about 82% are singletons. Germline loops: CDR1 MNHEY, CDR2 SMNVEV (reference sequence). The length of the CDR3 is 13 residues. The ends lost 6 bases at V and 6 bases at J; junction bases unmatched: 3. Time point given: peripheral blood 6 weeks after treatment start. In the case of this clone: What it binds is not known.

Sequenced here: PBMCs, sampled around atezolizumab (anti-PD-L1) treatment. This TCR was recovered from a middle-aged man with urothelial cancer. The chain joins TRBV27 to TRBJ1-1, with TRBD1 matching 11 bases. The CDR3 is CASRGQGVAEAFF. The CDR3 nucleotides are TGTGCCAGCAGGGGACAGGGGGTCGCTGAAGCTTTCTTT.